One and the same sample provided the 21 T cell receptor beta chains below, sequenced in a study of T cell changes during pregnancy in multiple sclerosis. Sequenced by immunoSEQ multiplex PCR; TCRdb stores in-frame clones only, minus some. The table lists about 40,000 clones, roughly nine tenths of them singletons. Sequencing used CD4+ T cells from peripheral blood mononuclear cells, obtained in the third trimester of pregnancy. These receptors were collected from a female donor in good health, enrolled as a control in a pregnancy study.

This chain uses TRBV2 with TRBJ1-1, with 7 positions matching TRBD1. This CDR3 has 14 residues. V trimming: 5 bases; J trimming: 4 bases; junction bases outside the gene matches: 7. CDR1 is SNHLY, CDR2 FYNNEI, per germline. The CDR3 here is CASSITGVVTEAFF. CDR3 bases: TGTGCCAGCAGTATAACAGGGGTGGTCACTGAAGCTTTCTTT.

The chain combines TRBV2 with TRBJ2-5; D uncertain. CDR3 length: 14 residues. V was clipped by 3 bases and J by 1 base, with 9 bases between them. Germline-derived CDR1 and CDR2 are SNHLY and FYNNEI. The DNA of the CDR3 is TGTGCCAGCAGTGAGGTACTAATCCAAGAGACCCAGTACTTC. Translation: CASSEVLIQETQYF.

CDR3 sequence: CASSRISGGAIYNEQFF. The CDR3 DNA reads as TGTGCCAGCAGCAGGATTAGCGGGGGGGCTATCTACAATGAGCAGTTCTTC. J is TRBJ2-1 and V is TRBV5-8; 11 positions match TRBD2. There are 17 residues in the CDR3. Germline V gives CDR1 SGHTS, CDR2 YDEGEE. Trimming took 4 bases from V and 3 from J; bases not matched to a gene: 9.

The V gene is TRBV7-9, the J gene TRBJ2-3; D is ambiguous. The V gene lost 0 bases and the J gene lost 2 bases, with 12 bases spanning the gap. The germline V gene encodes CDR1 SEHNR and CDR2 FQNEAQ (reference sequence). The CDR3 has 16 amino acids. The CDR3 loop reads CASSLALTRFTDTQYF. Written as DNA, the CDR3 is TGTGCCAGCAGCTTAGCGCTTACCAGGTTCACAGATACGCAGTATTTT.

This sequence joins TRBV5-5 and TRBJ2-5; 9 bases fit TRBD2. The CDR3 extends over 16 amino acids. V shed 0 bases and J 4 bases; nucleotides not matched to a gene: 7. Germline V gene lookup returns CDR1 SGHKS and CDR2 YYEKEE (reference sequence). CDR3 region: CASSLGAGGPGETQYF. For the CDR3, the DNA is TGTGCCAGCAGCTTGGGTGCGGGAGGGCCCGGAGAGACCCAGTACTTC. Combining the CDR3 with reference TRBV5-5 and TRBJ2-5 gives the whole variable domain DAGVTQSPTHLIKTRGQQVTLRCSPISGHKSVSWYQQVLGQGPQFIFQYYEKEERGRGNFPDRFSARQFPNYSSELNVNALLLGDSALYLCASSLGAGGPGETQYFGPGTRLLVL.

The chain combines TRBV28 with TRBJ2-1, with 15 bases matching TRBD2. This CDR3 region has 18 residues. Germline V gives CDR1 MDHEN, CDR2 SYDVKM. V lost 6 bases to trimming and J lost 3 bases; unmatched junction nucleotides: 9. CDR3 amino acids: CASSYGLAGGRLYNEQFF. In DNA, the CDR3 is TGTGCCAGCAGCTACGGACTAGCGGGAGGGAGACTCTACAATGAGCAGTTCTTC.

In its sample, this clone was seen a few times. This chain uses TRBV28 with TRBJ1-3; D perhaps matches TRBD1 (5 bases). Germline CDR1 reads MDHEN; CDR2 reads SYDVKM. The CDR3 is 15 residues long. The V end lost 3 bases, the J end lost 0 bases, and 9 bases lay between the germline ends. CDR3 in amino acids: CASSFGGNSGNTIYF. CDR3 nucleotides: TGTGCCAGCAGTTTCGGGGGAAACTCTGGAAACACCATATATTTT.

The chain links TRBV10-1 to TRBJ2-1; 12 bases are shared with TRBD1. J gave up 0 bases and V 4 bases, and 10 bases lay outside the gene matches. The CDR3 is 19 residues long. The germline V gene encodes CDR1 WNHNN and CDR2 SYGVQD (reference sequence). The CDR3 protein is CASSVVGQGAINSYNEQFF. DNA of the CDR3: TGCGCCAGCAGTGTAGTGGGACAGGGGGCGATTAACTCCTACAATGAGCAGTTCTTC.

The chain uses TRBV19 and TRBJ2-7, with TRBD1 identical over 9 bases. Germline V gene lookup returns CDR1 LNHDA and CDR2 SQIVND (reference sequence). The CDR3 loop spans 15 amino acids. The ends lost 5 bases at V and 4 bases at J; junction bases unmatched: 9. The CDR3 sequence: CASSAPGQGFYEQYF. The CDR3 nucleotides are TGTGCCAGTAGTGCCCCGGGACAGGGTTTTTACGAGCAGTACTTC.

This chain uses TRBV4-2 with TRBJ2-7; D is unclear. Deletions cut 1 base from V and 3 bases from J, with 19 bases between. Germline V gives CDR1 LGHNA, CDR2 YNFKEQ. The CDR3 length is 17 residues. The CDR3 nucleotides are TGTGCCAGCAGCCAAGGGGTAAGCGCCGAACTTATCTACGAGCAGTACTTC. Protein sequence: CASSQGVSAELIYEQYF.

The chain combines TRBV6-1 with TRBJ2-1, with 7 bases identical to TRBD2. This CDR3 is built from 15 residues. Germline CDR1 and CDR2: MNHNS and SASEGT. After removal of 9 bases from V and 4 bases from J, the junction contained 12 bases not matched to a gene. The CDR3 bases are TGTGCCAGTCACCCTCCCGGGACTATTTACAATGAGCAGTTCTTC. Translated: CASHPPGTIYNEQFF.

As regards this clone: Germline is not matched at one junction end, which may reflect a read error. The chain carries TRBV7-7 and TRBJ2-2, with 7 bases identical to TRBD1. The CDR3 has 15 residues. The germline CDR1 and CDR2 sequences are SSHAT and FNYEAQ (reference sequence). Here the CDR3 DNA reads TGTGCTAGCAGCGAAGGACAGGTGAACACCGGGGAGCTGTTTTTT. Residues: CASSEGQVNTGELFF.

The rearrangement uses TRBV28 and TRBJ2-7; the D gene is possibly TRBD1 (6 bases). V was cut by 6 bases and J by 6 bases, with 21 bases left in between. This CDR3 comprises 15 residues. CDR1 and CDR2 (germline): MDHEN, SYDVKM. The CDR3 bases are TGTGCCAGCAGCCCGGGACACGGGCTCCAGGGCGAGCAGTACTTC. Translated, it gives CASSPGHGLQGEQYF.

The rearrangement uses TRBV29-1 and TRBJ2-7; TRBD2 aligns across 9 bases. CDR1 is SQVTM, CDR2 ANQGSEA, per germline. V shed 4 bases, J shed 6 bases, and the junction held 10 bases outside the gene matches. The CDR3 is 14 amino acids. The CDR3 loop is CSVGSAGGLSEQYF. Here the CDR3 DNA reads TGCAGCGTTGGGAGCGCGGGAGGGCTCTCCGAGCAGTACTTC.

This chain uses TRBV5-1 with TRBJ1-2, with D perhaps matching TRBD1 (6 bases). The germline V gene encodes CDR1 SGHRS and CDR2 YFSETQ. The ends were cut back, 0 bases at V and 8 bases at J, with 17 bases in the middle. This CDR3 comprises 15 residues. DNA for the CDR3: TGCGCCAGCAGCTTGGTCCCAGGGGAGAGGTGGGGCTACACCTTC. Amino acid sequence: CASSLVPGERWGYTF.

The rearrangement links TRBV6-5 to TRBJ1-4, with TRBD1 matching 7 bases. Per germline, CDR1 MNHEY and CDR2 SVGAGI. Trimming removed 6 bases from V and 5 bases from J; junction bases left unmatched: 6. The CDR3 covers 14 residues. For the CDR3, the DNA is TGTGCCAGCAGCTCGACAGGGCCAAATGAAAAACTGTTTTTT. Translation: CASSSTGPNEKLFF.

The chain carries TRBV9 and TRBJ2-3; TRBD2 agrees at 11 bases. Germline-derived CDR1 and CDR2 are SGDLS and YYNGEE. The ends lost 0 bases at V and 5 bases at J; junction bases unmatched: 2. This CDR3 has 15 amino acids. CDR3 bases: TGTGCCAGCAGCGTAGGAGGACTAGCGGGAGATACGCAGTATTTT. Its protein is CASSVGGLAGDTQYF.

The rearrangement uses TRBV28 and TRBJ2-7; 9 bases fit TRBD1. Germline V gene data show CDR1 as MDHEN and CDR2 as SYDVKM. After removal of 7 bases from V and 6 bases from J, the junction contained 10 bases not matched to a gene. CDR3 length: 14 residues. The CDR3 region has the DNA TGTGCCAGCACCCTCCGGGACAGGGTCTGCGAGCAGTACTTC. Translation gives CASTLRDRVCEQYF.

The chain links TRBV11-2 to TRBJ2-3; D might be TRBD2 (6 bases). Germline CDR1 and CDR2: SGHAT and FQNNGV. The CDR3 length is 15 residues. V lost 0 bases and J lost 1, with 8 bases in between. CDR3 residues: CASSLDPSGTDTQYF. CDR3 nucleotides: TGTGCCAGCAGCTTAGATCCTAGCGGCACAGATACGCAGTATTTT.

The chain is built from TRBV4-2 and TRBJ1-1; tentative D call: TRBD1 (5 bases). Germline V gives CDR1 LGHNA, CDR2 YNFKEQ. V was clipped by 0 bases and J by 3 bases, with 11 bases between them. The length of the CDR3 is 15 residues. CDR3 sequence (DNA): TGTGCCAGCAGCCAAGAGGGAGGGGCCCACACTGAAGCTTTCTTT. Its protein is CASSQEGGAHTEAFF.

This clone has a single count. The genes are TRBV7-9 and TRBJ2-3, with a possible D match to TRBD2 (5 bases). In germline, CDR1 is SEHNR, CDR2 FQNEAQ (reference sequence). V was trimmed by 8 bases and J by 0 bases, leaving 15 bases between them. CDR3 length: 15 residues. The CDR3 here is CASAPTRESTDTQYF. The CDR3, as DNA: TGTGCCAGCGCACCGACCCGGGAAAGCACAGATACGCAGTATTTT.